Described below is a single T cell receptor (beta chain) sequence and its context. The CDR3 sequence is 15 residues long. Germline-derived CDR1 and CDR2 are SGHRS and YFSETQ. With 4 bases removed from V and 1 base from J, the gap between germline ends came to 14 bases. Authors' data handling: Reference gene primer amplification gave estimated nucleated cell counts. Assay: immunoSEQ multiplex PCR; the TCRdb copy retains only in-frame clones and omits some. The V and J calls and clone size come from that table; D and trimming were worked out from the DNA. The profile shows 200,000 to 300,000 clones, approximately 90% of them singletons. This record comes from a study of blood T cell repertoires in COVID-19. About the study: The study drew acute and convalescent COVID-19 samples from the United States, Italy and Spain. Sample material is recorded as cDNA or gDNA derived from T cells, B-cell-depleted T cells, or PBMCs.

The chain has TRBV5-1 and TRBJ1-2; D might be TRBD1 (5 bases). The receptor was derived from a woman in her 40s with acute or convalescent COVID-19. Sample: peripheral blood. This CDR3 is CASSPSVGLNYGYTF. The CDR3 region has the DNA TGCGCCAGCAGCCCGTCCGTGGGGCTTAACTATGGCTACACCTTC.